The 17 T cell receptor beta chains in this list originate from one sample, sequenced in a study of cytomegalovirus exposure and HLA in healthy donors. In the PCR, 60 Vbeta and 13 Jbeta primers were used. Only in-frame clones appear in the TCRdb table, and some are missing; sequencing was by immunoSEQ multiplex PCR. The sample gives about 160,000 clones, approximately 75% of which show up once; more than 3.5% is in the top ten. The specimen sequenced was PBMCs. All receptors come from a man aged 30 to 45 in good health and CMV-seropositive.

This sequence joins TRBV28 and TRBJ2-7; no clear D gene. Germline V CDR1 and CDR2: MDHEN, SYDVKM. Deletions cut 6 bases from V and 3 bases from J, with 12 bases between. The length of the CDR3 is 13 residues. The CDR3 coding sequence is TGTGCCAGCAGCCCCGTCCCGGTCTACGAGCAGTACTTC. Protein product: CASSPVPVYEQYF. Based on the CDR3 plus reference TRBV28 and TRBJ2-7, the full variable domain is DVKVTQSSRYLVKRTGEKVFLECVQDMDHENMFWYRQDPGLGLRLIYFSYDVKMKEKGDIPEGYSVSREKKERFSLILESASTNQTSMYLCASSPVPVYEQYFGPGTRLTVT.

The genes are TRBV7-9 and TRBJ2-7; D gene ambiguous. The germline V gene has CDR1 SEHNR and CDR2 FQNEAQ (reference sequence). Trimming left V 1 base short and J 4 bases short, with 11 bases between. The length of the CDR3 is 14 residues. The CDR3 region has the DNA TGTGCCAGCAGCTTAGGGTGGGCTGGATACGAGCAGTACTTC. Translated, it gives CASSLGWAGYEQYF.

V and J are TRBV6-5 and TRBJ1-5, with D possibly being TRBD1 (6 bases). The CDR3 totals 14 residues. Germline V gene lookup returns CDR1 MNHEY and CDR2 SVGAGI. Between the trimmed V and J ends, which lost 4 bases and 3 bases, there was a span of 10 bases. The CDR3 sequence: CASSWGGANQPQHF. The CDR3 DNA follows: TGTGCCAGCAGTTGGGGGGGGGCCAATCAGCCCCAGCATTTT.

The V call is TRBV10-3, the J call TRBJ1-1; unclear D gene. The germline V and J ends were trimmed by 7 bases and 1 base, with 7 bases remaining between them. CDR1 ENHRY and CDR2 SYGVKD come from the germline V gene. The CDR3 is 12 amino acids. This CDR3 is CAINSGNTEAFF. CDR3 nucleotides: TGTGCCATCAACTCTGGGAACACTGAAGCTTTCTTT.

This chain connects TRBV5-1 to TRBJ2-5; 7 bases align to TRBD1. Germline-derived CDR1 and CDR2 are SGHRS and YFSETQ. This CDR3 spans 15 amino acids. Losses at the gene ends were 1 base for V and 2 bases for J; bases not matched to a gene: 5. DNA for the CDR3: TGCGCCAGCAGCTTGATGGGACAGTCACAAGAGACCCAGTACTTC. This gives the protein CASSLMGQSQETQYF.

This chain uses TRBV5-4 with TRBJ2-7; D is unclear. Germline loops: CDR1 SGHNT, CDR2 YYREEE (reference sequence). Trimming left V 2 bases short and J 7 bases short, with 10 bases between. There are 12 residues in the CDR3. CDR3 bases: TGTGCCAGCAGCTTTGACTTGAGGGAGCAGTACTTC. Residues: CASSFDLREQYF.

The chain combines TRBV5-1 with TRBJ2-7, with D possibly matching TRBD2 (6 bases). The CDR3 is 14 amino acids. Germline lookup yields CDR1 SGHRS and CDR2 YFSETQ. V was shortened by 2 bases and J by 3 bases, with 12 bases between the two germline ends. The CDR3: CASSLAGGNYEQYF. The CDR3 DNA reads TGCGCCAGCAGCTTAGCCGGGGGAAACTACGAGCAGTACTTC.

The genes are TRBV27 and TRBJ2-7, with D maybe TRBD2 (5 bases). Per the germline V gene, CDR1 is MNHEY and CDR2 is SMNVEV (reference sequence). The V gene lost 3 bases and the J gene lost 7 bases, with 19 bases spanning the gap. CDR3 length: 15 residues. The CDR3 sequence is CASSFTHNGVGEQYF. The DNA of the CDR3 is TGTGCCAGCAGTTTTACCCATAACGGGGTGGGGGAGCAGTACTTC.

This chain uses TRBV7-3 with TRBJ1-3, with D unresolved. CDR3 length: 13 residues. The V end lost 4 bases, the J end lost 0 bases, and 4 bases lay between the germline ends. CDR1 is SGHTA, CDR2 FQGTGA, per germline. The CDR3 sequence: CASSSLSGNTIYF. The CDR3 bases are TGTGCCAGCAGCTCCCTCTCTGGAAACACCATATATTTT. The whole variable domain, filled in from reference TRBV7-3 and TRBJ1-3, reads GAGVSQTPSNKVTEKGKYVELRCDPISGHTALYWYRQSLGQGPEFLIYFQGTGAADDSGLPNDRFFAVRPEGSVSTLKIQRTERGDSAVYLCASSSLSGNTIYFGEGSWLTVV.

This clone was recorded a few times. The V gene is TRBV19, the J gene TRBJ1-6; 7 positions agree with TRBD1. After removal of 6 bases from V and 7 bases from J, the junction contained 3 bases not matched to a gene. Germline assignment: CDR1 LNHDA and CDR2 SQIVND (reference sequence). The CDR3 contains 13 residues. This chain's CDR3 is CASSGTVNSPLHF. As DNA, the CDR3 is TGTGCCAGTAGCGGGACAGTAAATTCACCCCTCCACTTT.

The gene calls are TRBV18 and TRBJ2-7, with 8 bases aligning to TRBD1. Trimming cost V 4 bases and J 3 bases; bases outside gene matches: 5. The V gene's germline CDR1 is KGHSH and CDR2 LQKENI. The CDR3 totals 14 residues. The CDR3 spells CASSLTTGDYEQYF. In DNA, the CDR3 is TGTGCCAGCTCACTAACGACAGGGGACTACGAGCAGTACTTC.

The genes are TRBV6-1 and TRBJ2-7; 13 bases match TRBD2. Per the germline V gene, CDR1 is MNHNS and CDR2 is SASEGT. V was pared by 6 bases and J by 4 bases, with 6 bases of the junction left unmatched. The CDR3 extends over 15 amino acids. This CDR3 is CASSDGLAGVYEQYF. The DNA of the CDR3 is TGTGCCAGCAGCGACGGACTAGCGGGGGTGTACGAGCAGTACTTC.

The chain combines TRBV2 with TRBJ2-5; 14 bases fit TRBD2. This CDR3 is built from 14 residues. The germline gives CDR1 SNHLY, CDR2 FYNNEI. V lost 11 bases to trimming and J lost 3 bases; unmatched junction nucleotides: 5. The CDR3 nucleotides read TGTGCCGGGGGACTAGCGGGGGCGGAAGAGACCCAGTACTTC. Its translation is CAGGLAGAEETQYF.

In this sample, this clone turned up once. The V gene is TRBV7-6, the J gene TRBJ2-3; 9 nucleotides align to TRBD1. The ends lost 5 bases at V and 3 bases at J; junction bases unmatched: 6. Germline V gene lookup returns CDR1 SGHVS and CDR2 FNYEAQ. The CDR3 has 15 amino acids. CDR3 coding DNA: TGTGCCAGCAGCCCCGCCGGGACAGGGACAGATACGCAGTATTTT. This translates into CASSPAGTGTDTQYF.

The V and J genes are TRBV29-1 and TRBJ2-2; 9 bases are a match to TRBD1. Trimming at V came to 7 bases and at J to 7 bases, leaving 7 bases not matched to a gene. The CDR3 contains 13 residues. In germline, CDR1 is SQVTM, CDR2 ANQGSEA. CDR3 residues: CSARGQGVGELFF. CDR3 bases: TGCAGCGCTAGGGGACAGGGAGTCGGGGAGCTGTTTTTT.

The rearrangement joins TRBV29-1 to TRBJ1-1; D uncertain. With 6 bases removed from V and 0 bases from J, the gap between germline ends came to 11 bases. CDR3 length: 13 amino acids. In germline, CDR1 is SQVTM, CDR2 ANQGSEA. For the CDR3, the DNA is TGCAGCGTAGTTCATAGCATGAACACTGAAGCTTTCTTT. This encodes CSVVHSMNTEAFF.

This clone turned up a few times. The genes are TRBV2 and TRBJ1-6; tentative D call: TRBD1 (5 bases). CDR1 and CDR2 (germline): SNHLY, FYNNEI. CDR3 length equals 13 residues. Trimming removed 6 bases at V and 6 bases at J, with 9 bases between. The CDR3 region is CASRHRLNSPLHF. The CDR3, as DNA: TGTGCCAGCAGGCACAGGCTTAATTCACCCCTCCACTTT. Supplemented by reference TRBV2 and TRBJ1-6, the full variable domain reads EPEVTQTPSHQVTQMGQEVILRCVPISNHLYFYWYRQILGQKVEFLVSFYNNEISEKSEIFDDQFSVERPDGSNFTLKIRSTKLEDSAMYFCASRHRLNSPLHFGNGTRLTVT.